This TCR beta chain was identified in a study of circulating and synovial CD4+ cells in juvenile arthritis. Produced via immunoSEQ multiplex PCR; TCRdb's table is partial and in-frame only. The data show about 36,000 clones, approximately 93% seen once. CDR3 length equals 15 residues. V was clipped by 10 bases and J by 6 bases, with 22 bases between them. From germline, CDR1 is LGHNA and CDR2 YSLEER. This chain uses TRBV4-3 with TRBJ2-1, with D possibly being TRBD2 (6 bases). The sample was CD4+ T cells from blood. This sequence was found in a human donor with juvenile idiopathic arthritis. CDR3 residues: CATLVPGLFLNEQFF. In DNA form, the CDR3 reads TGCGCCACCCTTGTTCCGGGACTTTTCCTCAATGAGCAGTTCTTC.